This T cell receptor beta chain was documented in a study of blood T cell repertoires in COVID-19. About the research overall: From T cells, B-cell-depleted T cells, or PBMCs came the material, which was cDNA or gDNA.

Only in-frame clones appear in the TCRdb table, and some are missing; sequencing was by immunoSEQ multiplex PCR. The repertoire has 60,000 to 85,000 clones, about 86% of them found once; the top ten carry 18%. The V end lost 3 bases, the J end lost 11 bases, and 15 bases lay between the germline ends. CDR3 size: 12 residues. Germline CDR1 SGHDT, CDR2 YYEEEE. The sample taken for sequencing was peripheral blood. The clonotype was recovered from a human donor in a cohort sampled during active COVID-19. The rearrangement links TRBV5-6 to TRBJ2-7, with D maybe TRBD1 (5 bases). Here the CDR3 reads CASSYQGDMKYF. The DNA of the CDR3 is TGTGCCAGCAGCTACCAGGGTGACATGAAGTACTTC. The whole variable domain, filled in from reference TRBV5-6 and TRBJ2-7, reads DAGVTQSPTHLIKTRGQQVTLRCSPKSGHDTVSWYQQALGQGPQFIFQYYEEEERQRGNFPDRFSGHQFPNYSSELNVNALLLGDSALYLCASSYQGDMKYFGPGTRLTVT.